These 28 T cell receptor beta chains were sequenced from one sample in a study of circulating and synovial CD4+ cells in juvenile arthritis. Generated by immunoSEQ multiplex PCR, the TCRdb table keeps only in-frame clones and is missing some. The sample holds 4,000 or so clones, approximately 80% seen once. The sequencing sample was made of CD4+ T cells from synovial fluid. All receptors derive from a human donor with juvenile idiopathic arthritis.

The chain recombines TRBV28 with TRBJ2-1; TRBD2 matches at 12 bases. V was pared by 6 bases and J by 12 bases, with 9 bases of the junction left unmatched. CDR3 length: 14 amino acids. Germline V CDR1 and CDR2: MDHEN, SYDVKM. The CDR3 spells CASSRLAGEKGQFF. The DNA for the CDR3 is TGTGCCAGCAGCCGACTAGCGGGGGAGAAGGGGCAGTTCTTC. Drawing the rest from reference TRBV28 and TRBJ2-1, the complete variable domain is DVKVTQSSRYLVKRTGEKVFLECVQDMDHENMFWYRQDPGLGLRLIYFSYDVKMKEKGDIPEGYSVSREKKERFSLILESASTNQTSMYLCASSRLAGEKGQFFGPGTRLTVL.

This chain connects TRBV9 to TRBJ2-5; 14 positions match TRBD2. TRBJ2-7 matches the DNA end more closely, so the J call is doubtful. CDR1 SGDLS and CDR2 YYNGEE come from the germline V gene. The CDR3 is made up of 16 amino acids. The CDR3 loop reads CASSAGLAGVRGEQYF. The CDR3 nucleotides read TGTGCCAGCAGCGCGGGACTAGCGGGAGTCCGGGGCGAGCAGTACTTC.

CDR3 loop: CASRAMEAQHEQYF. The CDR3, as DNA: TGTGCAAGTCGCGCTATGGAGGCCCAACACGAGCAGTACTTC. The V call is TRBV12-2, the J call TRBJ2-7; whether TRBD2, the table's D call, matches the DNA was not checked. TRBV12-2 counts as a pseudogene. This CDR3 has 14 residues.

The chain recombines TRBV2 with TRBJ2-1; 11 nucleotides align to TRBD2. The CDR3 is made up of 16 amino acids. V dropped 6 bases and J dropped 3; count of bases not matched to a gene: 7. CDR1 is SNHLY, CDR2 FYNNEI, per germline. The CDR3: CASRERLAGHYNEQFF. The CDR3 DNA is TGTGCCAGCAGGGAGCGACTAGCGGGACACTACAATGAGCAGTTCTTC.

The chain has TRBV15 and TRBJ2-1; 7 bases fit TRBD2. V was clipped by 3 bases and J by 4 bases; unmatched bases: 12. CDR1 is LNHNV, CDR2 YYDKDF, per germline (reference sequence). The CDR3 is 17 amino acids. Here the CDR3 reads CATSRGVGAGAYNEQFF. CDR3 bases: TGTGCCACCAGCAGGGGGGTCGGGGCGGGAGCTTACAATGAGCAGTTCTTC.

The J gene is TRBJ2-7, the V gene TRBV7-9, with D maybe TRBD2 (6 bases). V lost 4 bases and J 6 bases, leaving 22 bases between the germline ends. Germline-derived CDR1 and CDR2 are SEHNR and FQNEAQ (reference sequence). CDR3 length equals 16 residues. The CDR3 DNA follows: TGTGCCAGCAGCTCTGGGAGGACTCGCCGATGGGGCGAGCAGTACTTC. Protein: CASSSGRTRRWGEQYF.

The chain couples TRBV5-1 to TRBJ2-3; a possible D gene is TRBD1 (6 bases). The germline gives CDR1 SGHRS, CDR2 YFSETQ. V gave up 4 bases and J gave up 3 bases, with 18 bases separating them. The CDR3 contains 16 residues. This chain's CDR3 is CASSAGTGHTTDTQYF. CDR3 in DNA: TGCGCCAGCAGCGCGGGCACAGGGCATACAACAGATACGCAGTATTTT.

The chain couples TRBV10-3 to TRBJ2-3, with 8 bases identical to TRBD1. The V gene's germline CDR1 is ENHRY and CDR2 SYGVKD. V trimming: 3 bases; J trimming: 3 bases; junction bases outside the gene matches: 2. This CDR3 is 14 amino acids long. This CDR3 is CAISDRGPTDTQYF. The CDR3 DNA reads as TGTGCCATCAGTGACAGGGGGCCAACAGATACGCAGTATTTT.

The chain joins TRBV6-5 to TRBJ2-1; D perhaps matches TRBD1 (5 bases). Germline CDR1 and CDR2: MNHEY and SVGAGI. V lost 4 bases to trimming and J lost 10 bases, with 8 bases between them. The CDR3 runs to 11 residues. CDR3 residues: CASSSRQEQFF. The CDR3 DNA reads TGTGCCAGCAGTTCGCGACAGGAGCAGTTCTTC.

CDR3 residues: CSASSGVGYTF. In DNA form, the CDR3 reads TGCAGTGCTAGTTCAGGGGTCGGCTACACCTTC. The chain recombines TRBV20-1 with TRBJ1-2, with a tentative D call TRBD1 (6 bases). V lost 3 bases and J lost 8, with 10 bases in between. The CDR3 spans 11 residues. CDR1 DFQATT and CDR2 SNEGSKA come from the germline V gene (reference sequence).

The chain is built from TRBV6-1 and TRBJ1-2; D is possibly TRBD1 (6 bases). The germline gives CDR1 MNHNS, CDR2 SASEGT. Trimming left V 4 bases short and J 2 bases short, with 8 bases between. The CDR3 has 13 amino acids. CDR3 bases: TGTGCCAGCAGTGTCCAGGGGAACTATGGCTACACCTTC. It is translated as CASSVQGNYGYTF.

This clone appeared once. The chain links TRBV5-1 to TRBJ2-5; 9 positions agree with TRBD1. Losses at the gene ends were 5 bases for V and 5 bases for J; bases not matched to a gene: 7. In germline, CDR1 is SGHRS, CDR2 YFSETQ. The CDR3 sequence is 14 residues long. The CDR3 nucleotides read TGCGCCAGCAGGCCGGGACAGGGAGGGGAGACCCAGTACTTC. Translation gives CASRPGQGGETQYF.

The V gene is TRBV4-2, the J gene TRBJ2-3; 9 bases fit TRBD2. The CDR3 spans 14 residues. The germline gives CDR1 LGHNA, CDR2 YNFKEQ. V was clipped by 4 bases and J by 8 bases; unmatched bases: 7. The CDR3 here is CASSPRGGEGTQYF. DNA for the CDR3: TGTGCCAGCAGCCCGCGGGGGGGCGAAGGTACGCAGTATTTT.

For the CDR3, the DNA is TGCGCCAGCAGCTTGGGACAGGGGAGGGAGCAGTACTTC. Residues: CASSLGQGREQYF. This sequence joins TRBV5-1 and TRBJ2-7; 8 bases fit TRBD1. With V trimmed by 0 bases and J by 7 bases, 3 bases remained unmatched. CDR1 and CDR2 (germline): SGHRS, YFSETQ. The CDR3 is 13 amino acids.

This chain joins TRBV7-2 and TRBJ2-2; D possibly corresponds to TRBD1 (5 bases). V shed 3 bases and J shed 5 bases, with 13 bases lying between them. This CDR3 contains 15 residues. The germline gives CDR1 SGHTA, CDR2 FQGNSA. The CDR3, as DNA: TGTGCCAGCAGCTTTTCAGGGATGGGTACCGGGGAGCTGTTTTTT. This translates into CASSFSGMGTGELFF.

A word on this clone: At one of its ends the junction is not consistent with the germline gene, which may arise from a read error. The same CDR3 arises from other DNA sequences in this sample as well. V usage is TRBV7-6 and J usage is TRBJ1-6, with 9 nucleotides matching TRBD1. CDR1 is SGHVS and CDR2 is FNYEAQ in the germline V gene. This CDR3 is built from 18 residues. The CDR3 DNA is TGTGCCAGCAGCCAAGGGACAGGGAAAAGTTGGGGTAATTCCCCCCTCCACTTT. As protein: CASSQGTGKSWGNSPLHF. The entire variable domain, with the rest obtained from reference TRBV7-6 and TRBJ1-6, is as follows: GAGVSQSPRYKVTKRGQDVALRCDPISGHVSLYWYRQALGQGPEFLTYFNYEAQQDKSGLPNDRFSAERPEGSISTLTIQRTEQRDSAMYRCASSQGTGKSWGNSPLHFGNGTRLTVT.

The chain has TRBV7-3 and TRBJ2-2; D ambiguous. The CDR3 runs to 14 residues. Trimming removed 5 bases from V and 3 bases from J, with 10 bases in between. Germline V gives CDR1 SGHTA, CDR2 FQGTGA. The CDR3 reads CASSPTGYTGELFF. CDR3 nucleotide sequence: TGTGCCAGCAGCCCCACCGGGTACACCGGGGAGCTGTTTTTT.

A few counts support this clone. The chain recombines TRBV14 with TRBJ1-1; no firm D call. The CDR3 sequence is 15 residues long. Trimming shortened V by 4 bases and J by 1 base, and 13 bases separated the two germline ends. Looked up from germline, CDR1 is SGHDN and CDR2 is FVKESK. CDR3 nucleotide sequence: TGTGCCAGCAGCCCCCTTTCACACGCGAACACTGAAGCTTTCTTT. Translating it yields CASSPLSHANTEAFF.

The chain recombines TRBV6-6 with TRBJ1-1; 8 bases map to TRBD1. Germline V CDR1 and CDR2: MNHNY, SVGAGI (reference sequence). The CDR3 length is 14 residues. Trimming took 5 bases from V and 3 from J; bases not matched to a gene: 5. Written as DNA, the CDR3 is TGTGCCAGCAGTCCGCAGGGGGCGGACACTGAAGCTTTCTTT. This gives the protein CASSPQGADTEAFF.

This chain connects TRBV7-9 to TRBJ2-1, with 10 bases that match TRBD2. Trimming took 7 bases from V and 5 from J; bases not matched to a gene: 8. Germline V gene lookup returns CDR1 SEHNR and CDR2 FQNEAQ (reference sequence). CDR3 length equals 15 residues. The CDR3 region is CASTQRTSGNNEQFF. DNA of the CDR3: TGTGCCAGCACCCAACGGACTAGCGGCAACAATGAGCAGTTCTTC. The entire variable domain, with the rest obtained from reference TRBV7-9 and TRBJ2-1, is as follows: DTGVSQNPRHKITKRGQNVTFRCDPISEHNRLYWYRQTLGQGPEFLTYFQNEAQLEKSRLLSDRFSAERPKGSFSTLEIQRTEQGDSAMYLCASTQRTSGNNEQFFGPGTRLTVL.

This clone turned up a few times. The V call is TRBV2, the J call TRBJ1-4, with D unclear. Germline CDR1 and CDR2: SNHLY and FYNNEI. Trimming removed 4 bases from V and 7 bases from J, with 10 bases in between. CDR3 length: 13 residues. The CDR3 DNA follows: TGTGCCAGCAGTGTCAAGCCGCCTGAAAAACTGTTTTTT. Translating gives CASSVKPPEKLFF.

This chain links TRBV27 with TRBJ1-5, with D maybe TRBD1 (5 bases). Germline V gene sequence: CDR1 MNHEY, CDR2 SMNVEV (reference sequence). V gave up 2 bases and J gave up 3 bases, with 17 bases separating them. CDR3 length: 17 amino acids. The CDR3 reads CASSLRRGVGNNQPQHF. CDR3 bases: TGTGCCAGCAGTTTACGGAGGGGTGTGGGAAACAATCAGCCCCAGCATTTT.

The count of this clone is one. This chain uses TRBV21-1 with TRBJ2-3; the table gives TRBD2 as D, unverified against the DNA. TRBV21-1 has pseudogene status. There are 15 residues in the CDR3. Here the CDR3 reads CASSKGKGDTDTQYF. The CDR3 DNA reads TGTGCCAGCAGCAAAGGGAAGGGAGACACAGATACGCAGTATTTT.

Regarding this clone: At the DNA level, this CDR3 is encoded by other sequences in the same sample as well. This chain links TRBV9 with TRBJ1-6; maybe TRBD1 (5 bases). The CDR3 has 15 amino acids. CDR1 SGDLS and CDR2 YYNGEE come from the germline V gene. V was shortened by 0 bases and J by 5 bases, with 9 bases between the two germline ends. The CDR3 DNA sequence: TGTGCCAGCAGCGTAGCACCCAGGGATAATTCACCCCTCCACTTT. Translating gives CASSVAPRDNSPLHF.

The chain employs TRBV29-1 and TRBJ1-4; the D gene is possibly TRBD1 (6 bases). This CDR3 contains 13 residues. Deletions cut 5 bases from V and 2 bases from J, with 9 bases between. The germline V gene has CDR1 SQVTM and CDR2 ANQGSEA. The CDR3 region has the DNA TGCAGCGTTACAGGGCTGACTAATGAAAAACTGTTTTTT. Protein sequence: CSVTGLTNEKLFF. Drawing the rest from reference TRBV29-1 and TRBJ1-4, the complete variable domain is SAVISQKPSRDICQRGTSLTIQCQVDSQVTMMFWYRQQPGQSLTLIATANQGSEATYESGFVIDKFPISRPNLTFSTLTVSNMSPEDSSIYLCSVTGLTNEKLFFGSGTQLSVL.

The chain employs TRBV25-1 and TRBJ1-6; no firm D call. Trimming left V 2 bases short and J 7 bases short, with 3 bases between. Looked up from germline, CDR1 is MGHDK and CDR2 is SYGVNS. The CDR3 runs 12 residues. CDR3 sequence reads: CASSERNSPLHF. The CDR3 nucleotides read TGTGCCAGCAGTGAACGGAATTCACCCCTCCACTTT. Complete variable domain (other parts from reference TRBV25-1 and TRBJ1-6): EADIYQTPRYLVIGTGKKITLECSQTMGHDKMYWYQQDPGMELHLIHYSYGVNSTEKGDLSSESTVSRIRTEHFPLTLESARPSHTSQYLCASSERNSPLHFGNGTRLTVT.

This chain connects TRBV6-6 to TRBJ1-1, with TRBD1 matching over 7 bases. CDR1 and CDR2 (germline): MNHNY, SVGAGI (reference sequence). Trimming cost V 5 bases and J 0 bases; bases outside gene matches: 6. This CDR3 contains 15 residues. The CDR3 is CASSHRQGMNTEAFF. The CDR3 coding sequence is TGTGCCAGCAGTCATCGACAGGGCATGAACACTGAAGCTTTCTTT.

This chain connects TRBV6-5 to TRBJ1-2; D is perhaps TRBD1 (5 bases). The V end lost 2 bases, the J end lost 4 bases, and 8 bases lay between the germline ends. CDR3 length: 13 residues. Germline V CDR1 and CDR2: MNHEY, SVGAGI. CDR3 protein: CASSYGALYGYTF. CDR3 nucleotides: TGTGCCAGCAGTTACGGGGCTCTCTATGGCTACACCTTC.